The clone carrying this TCR beta chain appeared a few times. Its antigen is currently unknown. V was trimmed by 1 base and J by 6 bases, leaving 9 bases between them. This CDR3 has 12 residues. Germline CDR1 and CDR2: DFQATT and SNEGSKA (reference sequence). The data derive from a study of T-cell memory formation after mild COVID-19. Study-level background: Largely donor-specific TCR clusters were found.

5'RACE, which relied on constant-segment primers, yielded TCR alpha and TCR beta cDNA libraries carrying sample barcodes and UMIs. Via MiXCR, TCRdb re-called the 5' RACE reads, giving one row per CDR3 protein. Here the sample spans 40,000 to 60,000 distinct CDR3 sequences, roughly a quarter being singletons. Study results and caveats: Contracting clones from day 15 to 85 had balanced CD4/CD8; later expanders favoured CD4+.

The chain employs TRBV20-1 and TRBJ2-5; D remains ambiguous. The sequencing input was PBMCs or a T cell subset sorted from them (not recorded which). The TCR originated in a man younger than 35 who had mild COVID-19 (a few samples of this study predate the infection). Cell type and time point are not known. The CDR3 coding sequence is TGCAGTGCTAGAGGCCAGCATCAGACCCAGTACTTC. This codes for CSARGQHQTQYF.